This is a list of T cell receptor beta chains from one sample in a study of OX40 agonist ivuxolimab in advanced cancers. Sequenced by immunoSEQ multiplex PCR; TCRdb stores in-frame clones only, minus some. The sample yields about 21,000 clones, roughly 82% seen once. Here the sequenced sample was CD4+ or CD8+ T cells sorted from blood, taken in a trial of the OX40 agonist ivuxolimab. These receptors came from an adult with an advanced solid tumor such as melanoma, head and neck, liver or kidney cancer. Each CDR3 is given with its conserved first and last residue. Fields, in order: D gene, clone size, J gene, V gene, CDR3 protein, CDR3 DNA. D genes are given only for firm matches. Clone size appears in some rows only: once, few, many, or a class for an expanded clone.

D gene: NA
clone size: NA
J gene: TRBJ1-2
V gene: TRBV20-1
CDR3 protein: CSARSPAGYTF
CDR3 DNA: TGCAGTGCTCGAAGCCCCGCGGGCTACACCTTC

D gene: NA
clone size: NA
J gene: TRBJ1-1
V gene: TRBV5-6
CDR3 protein: CASSLAGRDTEAFF
CDR3 DNA: TGTGCCAGCAGCTTGGCCGGGAGGGACACTGAAGCTTTCTTT

D gene: TRBD2
clone size: NA
J gene: TRBJ2-5
V gene: TRBV7-9
CDR3 protein: CASSPTGTRSTETQYF
CDR3 DNA: TGTGCCAGCAGCCCGACTGGGACTAGGAGCACAGAGACCCAGTACTTC

D gene: NA
clone size: NA
J gene: TRBJ2-2
V gene: TRBV28
CDR3 protein: CASRYSGSDTGELFF
CDR3 DNA: TGTGCCAGCAGATATAGTGGGTCCGACACCGGGGAGCTGTTTTTT

D gene: NA
clone size: NA
J gene: TRBJ1-2
V gene: TRBV7-9
CDR3 protein: CASSPTGTNYGYTF
CDR3 DNA: TGTGCCAGCAGCCCGACAGGCACTAACTATGGCTACACCTTC

D gene: NA
clone size: once
J gene: TRBJ2-5
V gene: TRBV2
CDR3 protein: CASIEQETQYF
CDR3 DNA: TGTGCCAGCATTGAGCAAGAGACCCAGTACTTC

D gene: NA
clone size: NA
J gene: TRBJ1-5
V gene: TRBV18
CDR3 protein: CASSPRAARDQPQHF
CDR3 DNA: TGTGCCAGCTCACCAAGGGCCGCGCGGGATCAGCCCCAGCATTTT

D gene: TRBD2
clone size: NA
J gene: TRBJ2-7
V gene: TRBV5-3
CDR3 protein: CARSLRYRGEGSNEQYF
CDR3 DNA: TGTGCCAGAAGCTTGAGATATCGGGGGGAAGGGTCTAACGAGCAGTACTTC

D gene: NA
clone size: once
J gene: TRBJ1-1
V gene: TRBV11-3
CDR3 protein: CASSPGGGRKNTEAFF
CDR3 DNA: TGTGCCAGCAGCCCAGGAGGGGGGAGAAAGAACACTGAAGCTTTCTTT

D gene: NA
clone size: NA
J gene: TRBJ1-4
V gene: TRBV19
CDR3 protein: CASSSPVATNEKLFF
CDR3 DNA: TGTGCCAGTAGTAGCCCAGTGGCAACTAATGAAAAACTGTTTTTT

D gene: NA
clone size: few
J gene: TRBJ2-7
V gene: TRBV28
CDR3 protein: CASRQGSYEQYF
CDR3 DNA: TGTGCCAGCAGGCAGGGGTCCTACGAGCAGTACTTC